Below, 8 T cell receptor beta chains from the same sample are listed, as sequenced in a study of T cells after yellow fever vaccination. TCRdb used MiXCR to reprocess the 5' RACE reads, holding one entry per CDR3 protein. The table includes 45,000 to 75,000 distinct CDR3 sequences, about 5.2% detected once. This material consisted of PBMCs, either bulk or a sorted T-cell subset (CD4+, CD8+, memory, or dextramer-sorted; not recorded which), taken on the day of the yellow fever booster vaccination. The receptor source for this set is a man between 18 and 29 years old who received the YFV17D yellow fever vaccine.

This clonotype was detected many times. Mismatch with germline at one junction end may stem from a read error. The CDR3 nucleotides read TGCGCCAGCAGCCAAGATCGGCTTTTGGAGTTT. This encodes CASSQDRLLEF. This chain uses TRBV4-3 with TRBJ1-1; D not certain. Germline CDR1 reads LGHNA; CDR2 reads YSLEER. The CDR3 has 11 amino acids.

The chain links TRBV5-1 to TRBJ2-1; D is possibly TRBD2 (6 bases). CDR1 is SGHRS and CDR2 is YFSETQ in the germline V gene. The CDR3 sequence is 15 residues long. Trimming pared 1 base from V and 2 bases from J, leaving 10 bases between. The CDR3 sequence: CASSLFGGPYNEQFF. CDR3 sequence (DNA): TGCGCCAGCAGCTTGTTTGGAGGGCCCTACAATGAGCAGTTCTTC.

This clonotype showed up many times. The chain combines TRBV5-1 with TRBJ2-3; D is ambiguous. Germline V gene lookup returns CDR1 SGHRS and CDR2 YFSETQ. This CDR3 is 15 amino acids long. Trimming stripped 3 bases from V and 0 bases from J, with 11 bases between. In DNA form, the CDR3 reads TGCGCCAGCAGCTCCCTAAGTACTAGCACAGATACGCAGTATTTT. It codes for CASSSLSTSTDTQYF.

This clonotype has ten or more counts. The CDR3 region has the DNA TGTGCCAGCAGCGAACCGCGGGGCTACAATGAGCAGTTCTTC. This translates into CASSEPRGYNEQFF. This chain connects TRBV11-3 to TRBJ2-1, with a tentative D call TRBD2 (6 bases). V lost 5 bases and J 3 bases, leaving 11 bases between the germline ends. This CDR3 contains 14 residues. Germline V gives CDR1 SGHNT, CDR2 YENEEA. Full variable domain (outside the CDR3, taken from reference TRBV11-3 and TRBJ2-1): EAGVVQSPRYKIIEKKQPVAFWCNPISGHNTLYWYLQNLGQGPELLIRYENEEAVDDSQLPKDRFSAERLKGVDSTLKIQPAELGDSAVYLCASSEPRGYNEQFFGPGTRLTVL.

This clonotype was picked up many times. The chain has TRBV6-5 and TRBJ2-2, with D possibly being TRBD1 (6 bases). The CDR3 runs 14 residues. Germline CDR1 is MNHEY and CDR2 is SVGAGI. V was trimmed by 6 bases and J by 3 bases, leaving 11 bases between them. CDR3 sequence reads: CASSPGQYTGELFF. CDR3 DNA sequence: TGTGCCAGCAGCCCAGGACAGTACACCGGGGAGCTGTTTTTT.

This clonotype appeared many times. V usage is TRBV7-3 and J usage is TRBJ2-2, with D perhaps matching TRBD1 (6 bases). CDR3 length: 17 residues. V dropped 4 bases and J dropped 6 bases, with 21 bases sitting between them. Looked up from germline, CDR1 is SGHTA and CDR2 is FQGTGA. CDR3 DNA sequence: TGTGCCAGCAGCTCGCCTCCGGGACACCTCCCTCCCGGGGAGCTGTTTTTT. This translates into CASSSPPGHLPPGELFF.

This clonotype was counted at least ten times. The CDR3 DNA sequence: TGCGCCAGCAGCTTGGGGCTAGCGGGGGGCCGAGAGACCCAGTACTTC. Translating gives CASSLGLAGGRETQYF. The chain carries TRBV5-1 and TRBJ2-5; 11 nucleotides agree with TRBD2. The CDR3 is 16 residues long. V was pared by 0 bases and J by 4 bases, with 5 bases of the junction left unmatched. Germline loops: CDR1 SGHRS, CDR2 YFSETQ.

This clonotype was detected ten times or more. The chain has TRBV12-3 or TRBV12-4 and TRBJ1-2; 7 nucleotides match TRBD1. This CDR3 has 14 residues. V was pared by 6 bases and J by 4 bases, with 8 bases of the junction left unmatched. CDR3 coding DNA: TGTGCCAGCAGATCCACAGGGGCCAGCTATGGCTACACCTTC. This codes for CASRSTGASYGYTF.